This TCR beta chain was retrieved from a study of T cell repertoires in cytomegalovirus infection. Notes on the study in general: Within the response measured ex vivo, HLA-C-restricted CMV-specific TCR beta clonotypes were dominant.

TCRdb redid the calling of the reads with MiXCR, one entry per CDR3 protein. The repertoire holds approximately 500,000 distinct CDR3 sequences, with roughly 10% as singletons. V lost 6 bases and J lost 3, with 8 bases in between. Germline CDR1 and CDR2: KGHSH and LQKENI. The length of the CDR3 is 13 residues. This clonotype was counted between two and nine times. Its antigen is not known. This chain connects TRBV18 to TRBJ2-2, with D perhaps TRBD1 (6 bases). Material: PBMCs. The clonotype was recovered from a human donor in good health (CMV status not recorded). Some clones in this sample may be carry-over from other donors' samples. CDR3 residues: CASSYRDTGELFF. Written as DNA, the CDR3 is TGTGCCAGCTCGTACAGGGACACCGGGGAGCTGTTTTTT.